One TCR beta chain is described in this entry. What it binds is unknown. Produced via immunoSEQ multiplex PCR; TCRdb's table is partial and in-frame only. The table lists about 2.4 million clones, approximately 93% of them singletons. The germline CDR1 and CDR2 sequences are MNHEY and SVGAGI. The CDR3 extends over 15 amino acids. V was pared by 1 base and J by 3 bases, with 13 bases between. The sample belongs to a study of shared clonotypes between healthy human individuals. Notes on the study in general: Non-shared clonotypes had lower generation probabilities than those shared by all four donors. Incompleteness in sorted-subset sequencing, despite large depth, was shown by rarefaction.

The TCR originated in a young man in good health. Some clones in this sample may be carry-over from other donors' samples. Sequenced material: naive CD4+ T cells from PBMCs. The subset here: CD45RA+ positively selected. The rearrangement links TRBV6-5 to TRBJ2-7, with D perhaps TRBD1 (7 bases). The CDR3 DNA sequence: TGTGCCAGCAGTTACTTCAGGGGGAGGTTCTACGAGCAGTACTTC. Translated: CASSYFRGRFYEQYF.